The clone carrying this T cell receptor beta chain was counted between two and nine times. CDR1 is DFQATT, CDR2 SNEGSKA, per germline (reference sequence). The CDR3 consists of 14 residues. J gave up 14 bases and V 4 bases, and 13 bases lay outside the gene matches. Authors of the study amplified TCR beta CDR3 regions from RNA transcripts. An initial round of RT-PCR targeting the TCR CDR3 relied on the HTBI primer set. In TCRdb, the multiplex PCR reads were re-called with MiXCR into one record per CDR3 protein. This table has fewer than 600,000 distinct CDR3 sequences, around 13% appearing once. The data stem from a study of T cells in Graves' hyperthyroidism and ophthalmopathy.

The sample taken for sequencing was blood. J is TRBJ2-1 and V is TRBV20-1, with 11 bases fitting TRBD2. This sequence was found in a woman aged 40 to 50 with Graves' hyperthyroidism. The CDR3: CSANPGLAASLEFF. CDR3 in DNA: TGCAGTGCTAATCCGGGACTAGCGGCATCGTTGGAGTTCTTC.